This T cell receptor (beta chain) derives from a study of T cell responses to AZD1222 COVID-19 vaccine. Sequencing used immunoSEQ multiplex PCR; TCRdb keeps in-frame clones, though not all of them. The sample has around 140,000 clones; around 92% are singletons. Looked up from germline, CDR1 is MNHEY and CDR2 is SVGEGT. This CDR3 has 11 residues. Trimming removed 2 bases from V and 13 bases from J, with 9 bases in between. This chain links TRBV6-2 or TRBV6-3 with TRBJ1-5; D may be TRBD1 (5 bases). The sequences come from peripheral blood, collected 28 days after the second AZD1222 dose. The clonotype was recovered from an adult who received the AZD1222 COVID-19 vaccine. CDR3 region: CASSYQDMQHF. DNA for the CDR3: TGTGCCAGCAGTTACCAGGACATGCAGCATTTT.